One sample yielded the 5 T cell receptor beta chains listed below, sequenced in a study of immune heterogeneity within non-small cell lung tumors. Genomic DNA extracted from bulk tumor tissue served as template. A total of about 0.55 ug was used per sample. Several biopsies per primary tumor, spaced far apart, were taken during surgery. Curative operations were performed on patients who had untreated, newly diagnosed non-small cell lung cancer. In a multiplex PCR, 32 V and 13 J primers amplified TCR beta CDR3. TCRdb passed the multiplex PCR reads through MiXCR, listing each CDR3 protein once. The profile shows 2,500 to 3,000 distinct CDR3 sequences, roughly 14% of them singletons. The specimen was lung tumor tissue. The receptors were gathered from a female donor with non-small cell lung cancer.

By its share, this clonotype is medium-sized (0.01 to 0.1%). The chain recombines TRBV27 with TRBJ2-1; 10 bases map to TRBD1. The CDR3 loop spans 17 amino acids. Looked up from germline, CDR1 is MNHEY and CDR2 is SMNVEV (reference sequence). J lost 7 bases, V lost 2 bases, and 11 bases had no gene match. This CDR3 is CASSLPWTGGFANEQFF. The CDR3 region has the DNA TGTGCCAGCAGTTTACCTTGGACAGGGGGGTTTGCGAATGAGCAGTTCTTC.

CDR3 sequence (DNA): TGTGCCATCAGTCAGAGCTACAATGAGCAGTTCTTC. It encodes CAISQSYNEQFF. J is TRBJ2-1 and V is TRBV3-1; unclear D gene. The germline V and J ends were trimmed by 10 bases and 3 bases, with 10 bases remaining between them. This CDR3 is built from 12 residues. Germline V gene lookup returns CDR1 LGHDT and CDR2 YNNKEL (reference sequence).

By proportion, this clonotype is medium-sized. This chain connects TRBV5-5 to TRBJ2-7; D is undetermined. The V end was cut by 5 bases, the J end by 2 bases, with 14 bases between. In germline, CDR1 is SGHKS, CDR2 YYEKEE (reference sequence). CDR3 length equals 14 residues. In DNA form, the CDR3 reads TGTGCCAGCAGGACACGTCTTGCGACCTACGAGCAGTACTTC. Translating it yields CASRTRLATYEQYF.

As to this clonotype: One end of the junction is discordant with germline, which a read error may explain. This chain connects TRBV7-7 to TRBJ2-2; D is ambiguous. The CDR3 runs to 14 residues. The germline V gene encodes CDR1 SSHAT and CDR2 FNYEAQ (reference sequence). CDR3 amino acids: CASSTGRATGELFF. As DNA, the CDR3 is TGTGCTAGCAGTACGGGTCGGGCGACCGGGGAGCTGTTTTTT.

This clonotype came up a few times. V and J are TRBV5-6 and TRBJ2-7, with D perhaps assigned TRBD1 or TRBD2 (6 bases each). The V and J ends lost 1 base and 7 bases respectively, with 18 bases between them. Germline CDR1 is SGHDT and CDR2 is YYEEEE. The CDR3 consists of 15 residues. The CDR3 spells CASSLSALTGREQYF. The CDR3 DNA follows: TGTGCCAGCAGCTTGTCGGCGTTAACAGGGAGGGAGCAGTACTTC.